The table lists the clone carrying this T cell receptor (beta chain) with a count of one. Its antigen remains unknown. The sample comes from a study of cytomegalovirus exposure and HLA in healthy donors. General observations from the study: There were some 150 TCR beta chains listed as cytomegalovirus-associated.

Amplification used 60 Vbeta primers and 13 Jbeta primers. Measured with immunoSEQ multiplex PCR; TCRdb has only the in-frame clones, and not every one. The sample contains about 120,000 clones, approximately 80% of which appear only once. Every donor was a healthy person donating bone marrow. The V gene end was trimmed by 6 bases and the J gene end by 2 bases; junction bases not matched to a gene: 7. The CDR3 sequence is 15 residues long. CDR1 LNHDA and CDR2 SQIVND come from the germline V gene (reference sequence). This sequence was found in a female donor in good health and CMV-seropositive. The gene calls are TRBV19 and TRBJ1-5; TRBD1 agrees at 7 bases. Sequencing was performed on PBMCs. The CDR3 reads CASSPLGTGNQPQHF. CDR3 coding DNA: TGTGCCAGTAGCCCCCTGGGGACAGGCAATCAGCCCCAGCATTTT. Full variable domain (remainder filled in from reference TRBV19 and TRBJ1-5): DGGITQSPKYLFRKEGQNVTLSCEQNLNHDAMYWYRQDPGQGLRLIYYSQIVNDFQKGDIAEGYSVSREKKESFPLTVTSAQKNPTAFYLCASSPLGTGNQPQHFGDGTRLSIL.